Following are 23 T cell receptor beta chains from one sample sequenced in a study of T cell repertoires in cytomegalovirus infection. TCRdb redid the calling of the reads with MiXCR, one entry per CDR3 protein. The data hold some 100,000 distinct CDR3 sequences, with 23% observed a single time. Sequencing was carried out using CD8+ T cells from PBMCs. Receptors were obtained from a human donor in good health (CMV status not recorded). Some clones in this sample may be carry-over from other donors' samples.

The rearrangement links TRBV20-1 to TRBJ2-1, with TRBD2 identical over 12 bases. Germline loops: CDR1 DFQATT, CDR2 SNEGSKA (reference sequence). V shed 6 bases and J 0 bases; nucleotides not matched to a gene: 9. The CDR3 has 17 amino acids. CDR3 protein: CSARLAGVPGSYNEQFF. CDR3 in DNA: TGCAGTGCCCGACTAGCGGGAGTGCCCGGCTCCTACAATGAGCAGTTCTTC.

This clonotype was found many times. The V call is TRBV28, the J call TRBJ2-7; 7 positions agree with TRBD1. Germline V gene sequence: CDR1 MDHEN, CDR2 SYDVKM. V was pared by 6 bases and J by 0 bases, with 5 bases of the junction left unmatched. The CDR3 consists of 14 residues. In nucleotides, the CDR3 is TGTGCCAGCAGAGGCCGGGACAGCTCCTACGAGCAGTACTTC. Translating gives CASRGRDSSYEQYF.

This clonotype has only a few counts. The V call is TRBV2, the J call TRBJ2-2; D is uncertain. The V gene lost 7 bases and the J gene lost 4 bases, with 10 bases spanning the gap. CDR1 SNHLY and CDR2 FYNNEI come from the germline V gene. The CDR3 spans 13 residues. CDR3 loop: CASMGSATGELFF. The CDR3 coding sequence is TGTGCCAGCATGGGTTCCGCCACCGGGGAGCTGTTTTTT.

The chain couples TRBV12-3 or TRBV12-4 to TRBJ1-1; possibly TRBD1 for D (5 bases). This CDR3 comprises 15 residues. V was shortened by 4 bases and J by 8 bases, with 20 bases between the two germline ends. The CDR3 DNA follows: TGTGCCAGCAGTTCACTACCCCCCAGGGCCTGGGAAGCTTTCTTT. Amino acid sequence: CASSSLPPRAWEAFF.

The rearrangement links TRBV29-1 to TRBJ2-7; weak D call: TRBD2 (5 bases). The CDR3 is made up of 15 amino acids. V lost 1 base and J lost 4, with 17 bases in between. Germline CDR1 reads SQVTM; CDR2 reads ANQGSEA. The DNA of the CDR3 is TGCAGCGTTGAAGTAGGGTTGGGGAGATGGTACGAGCAGTACTTC. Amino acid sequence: CSVEVGLGRWYEQYF.

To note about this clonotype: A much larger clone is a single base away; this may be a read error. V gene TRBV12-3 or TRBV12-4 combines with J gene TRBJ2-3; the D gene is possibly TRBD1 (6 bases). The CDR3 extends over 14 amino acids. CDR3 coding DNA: TGTGCCAGCAGCTTCGGGACAAGCACAGATACGCGGTATTTT. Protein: CASSFGTSTDTRYF.

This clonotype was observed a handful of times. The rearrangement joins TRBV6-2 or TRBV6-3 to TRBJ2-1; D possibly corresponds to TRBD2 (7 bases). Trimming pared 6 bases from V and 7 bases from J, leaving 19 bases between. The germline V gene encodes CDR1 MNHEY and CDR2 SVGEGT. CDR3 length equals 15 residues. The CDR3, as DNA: TGTGCCAGCAGGGAATCGGGGGGCCGGAAGAATGAGCAGTTCTTC. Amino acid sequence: CASRESGGRKNEQFF.

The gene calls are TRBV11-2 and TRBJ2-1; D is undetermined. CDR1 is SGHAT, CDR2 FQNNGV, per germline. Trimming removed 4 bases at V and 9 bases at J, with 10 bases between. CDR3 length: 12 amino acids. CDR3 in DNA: TGTGCCAGCAGCTCAGAAGGGCGTGAGCAGTTCTTC. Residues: CASSSEGREQFF.

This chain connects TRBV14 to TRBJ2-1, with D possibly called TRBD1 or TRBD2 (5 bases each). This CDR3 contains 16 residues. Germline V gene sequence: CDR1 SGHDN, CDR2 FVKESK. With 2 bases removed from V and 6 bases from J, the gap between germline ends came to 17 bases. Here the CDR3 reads CASSQSKGRYLNEQFF. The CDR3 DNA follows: TGTGCCAGCAGCCAATCAAAGGGACGATACCTCAATGAGCAGTTCTTC.

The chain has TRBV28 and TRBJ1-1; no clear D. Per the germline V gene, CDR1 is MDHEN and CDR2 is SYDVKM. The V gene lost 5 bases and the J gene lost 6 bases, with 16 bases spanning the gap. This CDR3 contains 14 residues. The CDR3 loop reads CASSLGRFSAEAFF. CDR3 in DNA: TGTGCCAGCAGTCTCGGCCGGTTTTCCGCTGAAGCTTTCTTT.

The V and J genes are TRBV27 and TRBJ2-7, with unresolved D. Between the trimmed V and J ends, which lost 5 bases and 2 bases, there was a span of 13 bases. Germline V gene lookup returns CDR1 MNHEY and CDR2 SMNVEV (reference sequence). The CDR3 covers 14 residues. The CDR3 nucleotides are TGTGCCAGCAGTCCTTCCGGGCCTCCCTACGAGCAGTACTTC. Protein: CASSPSGPPYEQYF.

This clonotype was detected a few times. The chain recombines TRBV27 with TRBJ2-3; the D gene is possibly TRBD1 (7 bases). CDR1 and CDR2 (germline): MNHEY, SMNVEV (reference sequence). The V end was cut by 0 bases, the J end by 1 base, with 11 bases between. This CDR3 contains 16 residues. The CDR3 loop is CASSLSAGGRTDTQYF. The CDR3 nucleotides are TGTGCCAGCAGTTTATCGGCAGGGGGGCGCACAGATACGCAGTATTTT.

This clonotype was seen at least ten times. CDR3 coding DNA: TGTGCCAGCAGCCGGACGGATAGCTCCTACAATGAGCAGTTCTTC. It encodes CASSRTDSSYNEQFF. The rearrangement uses TRBV7-2 and TRBJ2-1; no clear D gene. Trimming removed 5 bases from V and 0 bases from J, with 11 bases in between. This CDR3 comprises 15 residues. CDR1 SGHTA and CDR2 FQGNSA come from the germline V gene.

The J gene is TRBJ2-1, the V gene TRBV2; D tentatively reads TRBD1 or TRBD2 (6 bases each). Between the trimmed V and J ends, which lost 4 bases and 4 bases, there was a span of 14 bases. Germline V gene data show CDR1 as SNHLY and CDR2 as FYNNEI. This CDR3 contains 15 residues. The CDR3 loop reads CASSAGQGTYNEQFF. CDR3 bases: TGTGCCAGCAGTGCCGGCCAGGGGACTTACAATGAGCAGTTCTTC.

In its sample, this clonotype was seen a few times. The CDR3 loop reads CASSPGYDRVQEKLFF. DNA for the CDR3: TGCGCCAGCAGCCCCGGATATGACAGGGTGCAGGAAAAACTGTTTTTT. This sequence joins TRBV4-3 and TRBJ1-4; TRBD1 matches at 7 bases. Germline assignment: CDR1 LGHNA and CDR2 YSLEER. V shed 4 bases, J shed 8 bases, and the junction held 13 bases outside the gene matches. CDR3 size: 16 residues.

The CDR3 here is CSAFGQGSGNTIYF. The CDR3 nucleotides are TGCAGTGCCTTCGGACAGGGGAGTGGAAACACCATATATTTT. This chain links TRBV20-1 with TRBJ1-3; 9 positions match TRBD1. The trim removed 6 bases at V and 3 bases at J, leaving 6 bases unmatched. Germline-derived CDR1 and CDR2 are DFQATT and SNEGSKA (reference sequence). The CDR3 covers 14 residues.

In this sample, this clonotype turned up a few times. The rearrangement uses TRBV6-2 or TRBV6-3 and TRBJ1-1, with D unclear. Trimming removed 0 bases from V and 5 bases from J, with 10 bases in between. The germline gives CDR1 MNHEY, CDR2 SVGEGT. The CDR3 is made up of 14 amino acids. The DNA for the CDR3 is TGTGCCAGCAGTTACTCGATGCGCCGGACTGAAGCTTTCTTT. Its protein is CASSYSMRRTEAFF.

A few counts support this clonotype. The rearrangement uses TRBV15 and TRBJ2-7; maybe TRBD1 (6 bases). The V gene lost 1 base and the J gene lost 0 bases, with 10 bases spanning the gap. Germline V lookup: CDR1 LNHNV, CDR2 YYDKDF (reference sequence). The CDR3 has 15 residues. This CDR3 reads CATSRGGGSSYEQYF. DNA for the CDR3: TGTGCCACCAGCAGAGGAGGGGGAAGCTCCTACGAGCAGTACTTC.

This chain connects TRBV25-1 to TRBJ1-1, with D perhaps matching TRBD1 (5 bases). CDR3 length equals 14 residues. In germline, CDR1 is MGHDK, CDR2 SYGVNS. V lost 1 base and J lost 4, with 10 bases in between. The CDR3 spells CASSESGVGTEAFF. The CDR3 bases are TGTGCCAGCAGTGAATCGGGGGTGGGCACTGAAGCTTTCTTT.

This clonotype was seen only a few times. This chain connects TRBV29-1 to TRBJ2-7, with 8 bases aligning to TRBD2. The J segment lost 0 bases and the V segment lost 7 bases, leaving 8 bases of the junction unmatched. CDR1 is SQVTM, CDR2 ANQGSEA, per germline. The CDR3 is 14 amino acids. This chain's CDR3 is CSALLAENSYEQYF. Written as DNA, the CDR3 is TGCAGCGCCCTACTAGCGGAAAACTCCTACGAGCAGTACTTC.

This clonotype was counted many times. CDR3 residues: CASSLLQGAGEKLFF. The CDR3 DNA reads TGTGCCAGCAGCTTATTACAGGGGGCTGGGGAAAAACTGTTTTTT. The chain is built from TRBV7-8 and TRBJ1-4; TRBD1 matches at 9 bases. Germline V gene lookup returns CDR1 SGHVS and CDR2 FQNEAQ. V shed 2 bases and J 8 bases; nucleotides not matched to a gene: 6. The CDR3 runs to 15 residues.

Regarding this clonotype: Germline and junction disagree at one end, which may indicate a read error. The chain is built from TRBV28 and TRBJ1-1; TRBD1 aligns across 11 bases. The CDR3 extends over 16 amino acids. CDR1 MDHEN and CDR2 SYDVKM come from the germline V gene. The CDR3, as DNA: TGTGTCAGCAACCAAGGACCCGGGACAGGGGGGACTGAAGCTTTCTTT. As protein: CVSNQGPGTGGTEAFF.

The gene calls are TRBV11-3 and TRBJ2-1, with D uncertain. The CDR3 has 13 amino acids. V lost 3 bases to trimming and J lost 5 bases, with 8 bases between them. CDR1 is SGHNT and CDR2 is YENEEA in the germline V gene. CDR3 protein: CASSFNLHNEQFF. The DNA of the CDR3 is TGTGCCAGCAGCTTTAACCTTCACAATGAGCAGTTCTTC. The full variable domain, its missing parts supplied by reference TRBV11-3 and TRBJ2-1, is EAGVVQSPRYKIIEKKQPVAFWCNPISGHNTLYWYLQNLGQGPELLIRYENEEAVDDSQLPKDRFSAERLKGVDSTLKIQPAELGDSAVYLCASSFNLHNEQFFGPGTRLTVL.